Listed below are T cell receptor beta chains from one sample, sequenced in a study of T cell changes during pregnancy in multiple sclerosis. Using immunoSEQ multiplex PCR, the repertoire was profiled, and TCRdb retains in-frame clones only, with some absent. The sample yields roughly 76,000 clones, approximately 91% seen once. Source: CD4+ T cells from peripheral blood mononuclear cells, taken after pregnancy. The receptors derive from a female donor with multiple sclerosis, enrolled in a pregnancy study. Both conserved end residues are part of each CDR3. The order of the fields is CDR3 length, D gene, J gene, clone size, V gene, CDR3 protein, CDR3 DNA. A D gene is named only where the DNA matches it firmly. Rows give clone size only sometimes, using once, few, many, or a class for an expanded clone.

cdr3_length: 13
d_call: -
j_call: TRBJ1-1
clone_size: -
v_call: TRBV19
cdr3_aa: CASSITGSTEAFF
cdr3_nt: TGTGCCAGTAGTATTACGGGGTCCACTGAAGCTTTCTTT

cdr3_length: 14
d_call: -
j_call: TRBJ1-1
clone_size: -
v_call: TRBV5-8
cdr3_aa: CASSRRGVSTEAFF
cdr3_nt: TGTGCCAGCAGCCGTAGGGGTGTAAGCACTGAAGCTTTCTTT

cdr3_length: 14
d_call: -
j_call: TRBJ1-1
clone_size: few
v_call: TRBV7-9
cdr3_aa: CASSLASGNTEAFF
cdr3_nt: TGTGCCAGCAGCTTAGCGTCAGGCAACACTGAAGCTTTCTTT

cdr3_length: 17
d_call: -
j_call: TRBJ2-4
clone_size: -
v_call: TRBV4-1
cdr3_aa: CASSETPGTATKNIQYF
cdr3_nt: TGCGCCAGCAGCGAAACCCCAGGCACCGCGACCAAAAACATTCAGTACTTC

cdr3_length: 13
d_call: TRBD1
j_call: TRBJ2-1
clone_size: -
v_call: TRBV5-1
cdr3_aa: CATGTGVSNEQFF
cdr3_nt: TGCGCCACCGGGACAGGGGTTAGCAATGAGCAGTTCTTC

cdr3_length: 14
d_call: TRBD1
j_call: TRBJ1-1
clone_size: -
v_call: TRBV18
cdr3_aa: CASSEQGANTEAFF
cdr3_nt: TGTGCCAGCTCAGAACAGGGGGCGAACACTGAAGCTTTCTTT

cdr3_length: 16
d_call: -
j_call: TRBJ2-2
clone_size: -
v_call: TRBV6-1
cdr3_aa: CASSERTGSNTGELFF
cdr3_nt: TGTGCCAGCAGCGAAAGGACGGGATCGAACACCGGGGAGCTGTTTTTT

cdr3_length: 13
d_call: -
j_call: TRBJ1-1
clone_size: few
v_call: TRBV7-8
cdr3_aa: CASTGEMNTEAFF
cdr3_nt: TGTGCCAGCACCGGGGAGATGAACACTGAAGCTTTCTTT

cdr3_length: 16
d_call: TRBD1
j_call: TRBJ1-5
clone_size: -
v_call: TRBV7-8
cdr3_aa: CASSLSAGTGVQPQHF
cdr3_nt: TGTGCCAGCAGCTTATCAGCCGGGACAGGGGTCCAGCCCCAGCATTTT

cdr3_length: 15
d_call: -
j_call: TRBJ1-5
clone_size: -
v_call: TRBV30
cdr3_aa: CAWSAGFYSNQPQHF
cdr3_nt: TGTGCCTGGAGTGCAGGCTTTTATAGCAATCAGCCCCAGCATTTT

cdr3_length: 14
d_call: -
j_call: TRBJ1-2
clone_size: -
v_call: TRBV6-5
cdr3_aa: CASISTGPNYGYTF
cdr3_nt: TGTGCCAGCATCTCGACAGGTCCTAACTATGGCTACACCTTC

cdr3_length: 15
d_call: -
j_call: TRBJ2-3
clone_size: -
v_call: TRBV5-4
cdr3_aa: CASSQTRPGADTQYF
cdr3_nt: TGTGCCAGCAGTCAGACAAGGCCAGGGGCGGATACGCAGTATTTT

cdr3_length: 14
d_call: TRBD1
j_call: TRBJ1-2
clone_size: -
v_call: TRBV5-8
cdr3_aa: CASRQDRGPYGYTF
cdr3_nt: TGTGCCAGCAGACAGGACAGGGGGCCATATGGCTACACCTTC

cdr3_length: 15
d_call: TRBD2
j_call: TRBJ2-7
clone_size: -
v_call: TRBV6-5
cdr3_aa: CASTPDLAGYYEQYF
cdr3_nt: TGTGCCAGCACCCCCGACCTAGCGGGATACTACGAGCAGTACTTC

cdr3_length: 15
d_call: -
j_call: TRBJ2-3
clone_size: -
v_call: TRBV11-1
cdr3_aa: CASSLGAGPTDTQYF
cdr3_nt: TGTGCCAGCAGCTTAGGGGCGGGGCCCACAGATACGCAGTATTTT